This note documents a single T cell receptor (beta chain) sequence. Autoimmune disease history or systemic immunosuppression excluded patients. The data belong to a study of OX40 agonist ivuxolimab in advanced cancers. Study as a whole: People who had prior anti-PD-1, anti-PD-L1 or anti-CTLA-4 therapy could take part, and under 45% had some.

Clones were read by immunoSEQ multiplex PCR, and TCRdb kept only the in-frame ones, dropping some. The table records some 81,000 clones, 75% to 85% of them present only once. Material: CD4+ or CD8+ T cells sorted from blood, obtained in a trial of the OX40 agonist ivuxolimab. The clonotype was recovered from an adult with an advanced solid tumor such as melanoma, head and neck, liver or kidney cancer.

CDR3 in amino acids: CASSYRTGADYEQYF. In DNA, the CDR3 is TGTGCCAGCAGTTACCGGACAGGGGCGGACTACGAGCAGTACTTC. This chain links TRBV6-6 with TRBJ2-7, with TRBD1 identical over 9 bases. This CDR3 spans 15 amino acids. Germline V gene data show CDR1 as MNHNY and CDR2 as SVGAGI (reference sequence). The V segment lost 2 bases and the J segment 3 bases; nucleotides outside the gene matches: 5.